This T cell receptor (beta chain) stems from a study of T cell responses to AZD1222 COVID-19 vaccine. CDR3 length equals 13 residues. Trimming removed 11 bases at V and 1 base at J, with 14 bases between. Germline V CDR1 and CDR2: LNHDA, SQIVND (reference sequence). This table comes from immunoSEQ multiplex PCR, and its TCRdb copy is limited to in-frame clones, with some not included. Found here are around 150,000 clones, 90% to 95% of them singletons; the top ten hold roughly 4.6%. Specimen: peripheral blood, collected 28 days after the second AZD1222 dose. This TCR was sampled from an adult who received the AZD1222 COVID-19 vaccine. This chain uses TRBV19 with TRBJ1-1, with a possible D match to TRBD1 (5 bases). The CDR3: CACTMGGNTEAFF. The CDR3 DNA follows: TGTGCCTGCACAATGGGGGGGAACACTGAAGCTTTCTTT.